This T cell receptor (beta chain) was obtained from a study of response to subunit inactivated influenza vaccine (dated by TCRdb to between 2018 and 2020). Background for the entire study: Deep quantitative T cell receptor repertoire profiling was used in the study to track responses to a trivalent subunit inactivated influenza vaccine.

Read against the paper, the sample's time point label means: more than 35 days after influenza vaccine administration. On the study overall, not on this receptor specifically: According to the authors, only a limited number of new T cells may be recruited by each seasonal influenza vaccination.

Libraries were constructed by RT-PCR. Sequencer: Illumina HiSeq 2500. The public reads were quality trimmed at Q25 with fastp and then assembled into clones with MiXCR by TCRdb, keeping productive beta chains. Rows merge per CDR3 protein into single entries with the most common DNA and genes. The sample table lists roughly 570,000 distinct CDR3 sequences, 10% to 15% of them with a count of one. About an eighth of the sample goes to the ten largest clones. CDR1 and CDR2 were assigned from the germline V gene as MNHEY and SVGAGI. Reading from cysteine to phenylalanine, the CDR3 counts 16 amino acids. Only the CDR3 DNA is retained, 48 bases long and in frame from the first base. This clonotype was counted between two and nine times. What antigen it recognizes has not been identified. The junction and the germline gene differ at one end; a read error may be behind it.

The rearrangement joined TRBV6-5 to TRBJ2-2, and possibly TRBD1, on 6 matching bases. Sequencing used PBMCs from blood, obtained 40 to 50 days after vaccination. The sequence came from a man over 45 who received an inactivated influenza vaccine. Donor details come from another sample of the same person, matched by shared clones. The CDR3 corresponds to CASSTSGHQNAGELFF. The nucleotides read TGTGCCAGCAGTACCTCGGGACATCAGAACGCCGGGGAGCTGTTTTTT.